Each of the 11 T cell receptor beta chains below was sequenced from the same sample in a study of shared clonotypes between healthy human individuals. CD45RO-negative, CCR7-selected cells formed the naive CD8 fraction, which excluded terminally differentiated effector memory CD45RA+ cells. TCRdb's copy holds only in-frame clones and misses some; the assay was immunoSEQ multiplex PCR. The table has roughly 1,800,000 clones, about 95% seen once. Sequencing was performed on naive CD8+ T cells sorted from blood. These receptor sequences come from a man aged 18 to 30 in good health.

The J gene is TRBJ2-7, the V gene TRBV7-8; D is tentatively TRBD1 or TRBD2 (5 bases each). From germline, CDR1 is SGHVS and CDR2 FQNEAQ. The CDR3 runs 13 residues. Between the trimmed V and J ends, which lost 2 bases and 6 bases, there was a span of 11 bases. The CDR3 DNA reads TGTGCCAGCAGCTTACTAGAGGGGTTCGAGCAGTACTTC. This translates into CASSLLEGFEQYF.

Worth noting for this clone: Within the sample, other DNA sequences also encode this same CDR3. The chain carries TRBV4-1 and TRBJ2-7; 7 bases fit TRBD1. V dropped 1 base and J dropped 3; count of bases not matched to a gene: 6. The length of the CDR3 is 15 residues. Germline assignment: CDR1 MGHRA and CDR2 YSYEKL. CDR3 DNA: TGCGCCAGCAGCCAAGGTTTGCCAGGGGGCTACGAGCAGTACTTC. Residues: CASSQGLPGGYEQYF.

This chain uses TRBV7-9 with TRBJ1-2; D may be TRBD1 (6 bases). Germline V gene sequence: CDR1 SEHNR, CDR2 FQNEAQ (reference sequence). The CDR3 extends over 15 amino acids. V was shortened by 1 base and J by 0 bases, with 9 bases between the two germline ends. CDR3 region: CASSLDRATNYGYTF. CDR3 nucleotide sequence: TGTGCCAGCAGCTTAGACAGGGCAACTAACTATGGCTACACCTTC.

The chain carries TRBV7-9 and TRBJ2-5; no firm D call. Germline V lookup: CDR1 SEHNR, CDR2 FQNEAQ (reference sequence). This CDR3 has 14 residues. Trimming left V 5 bases short and J 1 base short, with 11 bases between. CDR3 region: CASSADASQETQYF. CDR3 DNA sequence: TGTGCCAGCAGCGCGGACGCGTCCCAAGAGACCCAGTACTTC. Drawing the rest from reference TRBV7-9 and TRBJ2-5, the complete variable domain is DTGVSQNPRHKITKRGQNVTFRCDPISEHNRLYWYRQTLGQGPEFLTYFQNEAQLEKSRLLSDRFSAERPKGSFSTLEIQRTEQGDSAMYLCASSADASQETQYFGPGTRLLVL.

The CDR3 loop is CAWTYGETEAFF. The CDR3 bases are TGTGCCTGGACGTACGGGGAGACTGAAGCTTTCTTT. The chain uses TRBV30 and TRBJ1-1, with D unresolved. Per germline, CDR1 GTSNPN and CDR2 SVGIG (reference sequence). Between the trimmed V and J ends, which lost 4 bases and 5 bases, there was a span of 11 bases. The CDR3 is made up of 12 amino acids.

The rearrangement joins TRBV7-9 to TRBJ2-1, with TRBD2 matching over 8 bases. Germline assignment: CDR1 SEHNR and CDR2 FQNEAQ (reference sequence). The CDR3 runs to 16 residues. V lost 5 bases, J lost 2 bases, and 8 bases stayed unmatched. For the CDR3, the DNA is TGTGCCAGCAGCACAATACTAGCGGAGACCTACAATGAGCAGTTCTTC. Translating gives CASSTILAETYNEQFF.

The chain joins TRBV2 to TRBJ2-3, with 8 bases that match TRBD2. CDR3 length: 16 residues. J lost 4 bases, V lost 6 bases, and 12 bases had no gene match. CDR1 and CDR2 (germline): SNHLY, FYNNEI. CDR3 residues: CASRPVIAGFSDTQYF. CDR3 sequence (DNA): TGTGCCAGCAGACCCGTGATAGCGGGATTTTCAGATACGCAGTATTTT.

The chain has TRBV11-2 and TRBJ2-5; 12 bases fit TRBD2. Germline values: CDR1 SGHAT, CDR2 FQNNGV. V lost 5 bases and J lost 5; bases outside the gene matches: 6. This CDR3 contains 15 residues. The CDR3 DNA reads TGTGCCAGCAGCCCCCTAGCGGGGGGGCCGGAGACCCAGTACTTC. It specifies CASSPLAGGPETQYF.

This rearrangement joins TRBV7-9 to TRBJ2-7; D perhaps matches TRBD1 (6 bases). V lost 5 bases to trimming and J lost 3 bases, with 11 bases between them. The CDR3 loop spans 13 amino acids. Looked up from germline, CDR1 is SEHNR and CDR2 is FQNEAQ (reference sequence). CDR3 residues: CASSRTELYEQYF. The CDR3 DNA reads as TGTGCCAGCAGCCGGACAGAACTCTACGAGCAGTACTTC.

As for this clone: This specimen includes other DNA sequences encoding the same CDR3. Written as DNA, the CDR3 is TGTGCCAGCAGCTTGGCCGGTAGCACTGAAGCTTTCTTT. It specifies CASSLAGSTEAFF. The chain combines TRBV5-4 with TRBJ1-1; unclear D gene. CDR1 and CDR2 from the germline V gene are SGHNT and YYREEE (reference sequence). The CDR3 has 13 amino acids. The V end was cut by 0 bases, the J end by 4 bases, with 7 bases between.

The chain employs TRBV6-5 and TRBJ2-1; D not resolved. V lost 7 bases, J lost 4 bases, and 17 bases lay in between. This CDR3 comprises 15 residues. The germline gives CDR1 MNHEY, CDR2 SVGAGI. The CDR3 sequence is CASTHTPASYNEQFF. In DNA form, the CDR3 reads TGTGCCAGCACCCACACACCAGCCTCTTACAATGAGCAGTTCTTC.